The T cell receptor (beta chain) under discussion was sequenced for a study of blood T cell repertoires in COVID-19. Study context: Some COVID-19 samples were acute and others convalescent; all came from the United States, Italy and Spain. PBMCs, B-cell-depleted T cells, or T cells were the source of the cDNA or gDNA that made up the material.

This clone has only one observation. V dropped 4 bases and J dropped 4; count of bases not matched to a gene: 16. The germline V gene encodes CDR1 LGHDT and CDR2 YNNKEL (reference sequence). This CDR3 has 17 residues. Only in-frame clones appear in the TCRdb table, and some are missing; sequencing was by immunoSEQ multiplex PCR. The data show approximately 22,000 clones, more than 85% seen once. The sample comprised peripheral blood. V gene TRBV3-1 (or the pseudogene TRBV3-2) combines with J gene TRBJ2-7; 7 bases line up with TRBD1. The receptor's source is a man aged 65-85 years with active COVID-19. In DNA form, the CDR3 reads TGTGCCAGCAGCCGTTATAAGGACAGGCTTGGGATATACGAGCAGTACTTC. Translating it yields CASSRYKDRLGIYEQYF.